This T cell receptor (beta chain) is from a study of blood T cell repertoires in COVID-19. The protocol was immunoSEQ multiplex PCR, while the TCRdb copy is restricted to in-frame clones and leaves out a portion. This table holds some 50,000 clones, about 63% found once. Trimming removed 0 bases at V and 0 bases at J, with 4 bases between. CDR1 is SGHNT, CDR2 YYREEE, per germline (reference sequence). The length of the CDR3 is 14 residues. The clonotype was recovered from a woman aged 70-85 years with acute or convalescent COVID-19. The sequenced sample consisted of peripheral blood. This chain connects TRBV5-4 to TRBJ1-3, with unresolved D. CDR3 in DNA: TGTGCCAGCAGCTTGGACAACTCTGGAAACACCATATATTTT. This sequence encodes CASSLDNSGNTIYF.